These T cell receptor beta chains were read from a single sample in a study of T cells in localized non-small cell lung cancer. The protocol was immunoSEQ multiplex PCR, while the TCRdb copy is restricted to in-frame clones and leaves out a portion. The sample shows roughly 34,000 clones, around four fifths of them seen only once. The starting material was peripheral blood, obtained before any cancer treatment. The receptors here all came from a male donor at least 60 years old with stage II squamous cell lung carcinoma. Each CDR3 is given with its conserved first and last residue. The D gene is left open where the match is weak. Rows give clone size only sometimes, using once, few, many, or a class for an expanded clone.

j_call clone_size v_call d_call cdr3_nt cdr3_aa
TRBJ1-1 once TRBV7-2 . TGTGCCAGCAGCTGGGACACCACTGAAGCTTTCTTT CASSWDTTEAFF
TRBJ1-5 . TRBV4-1 TRBD1 TGCGCCAGCAGCCGAGGGGGGACAGGGATTCAGCCCCAGCATTTT CASSRGGTGIQPQHF
TRBJ2-2 . TRBV7-2 . TGTGCCAGCAGCTTAGAGGCGGAGCACGGGACCGGGGAGCTGTTTTTT CASSLEAEHGTGELFF
TRBJ2-1 . TRBV19 TRBD2 TGTGCCAGTAGCGGGACTAGCGGGGGGGGAGTCTACAATGAGCAGTTCTTC CASSGTSGGGVYNEQFF
TRBJ2-5 . TRBV4-1 . TGCGCCAGCAGCCAAGTTAAGGGTAGCGGCCTATTGCGGGAGACCCAGTACTTC CASSQVKGSGLLRETQYF
TRBJ1-2 . TRBV7-9 TRBD1 TGTGCCAGCAGCCCTAGGGACAGGGAAGGCTACACCTTC CASSPRDREGYTF
TRBJ1-1 . TRBV5-1 . TGCGCCAGCAGCCTGCAGTTAAACACTGAAGCTTTCTTT CASSLQLNTEAFF
TRBJ1-2 . TRBV6-1 . TGTGCCAGCAGCCGGAAGGGCGGGGGCGGCTACACCTTC CASSRKGGGGYTF
TRBJ2-3 . TRBV19 TRBD2 TGTGCCAGTAGTGGTAGCGGGACAGATACGCAGTATTTT CASSGSGTDTQYF
TRBJ2-7 . TRBV6-1 . TGTGCCAGCAGTGCAACAGGGCTTAGCTCCTACGAGCAGTACTTC CASSATGLSSYEQYF
TRBJ1-2 . TRBV6-1 . TGTGCCAGCAGTGAACTTTACGACTATGGCTACACCTTC CASSELYDYGYTF
TRBJ2-1 . TRBV11-3 TRBD1 TGTGCCAGCAGCCCCGGGACAGGGGGCCCCTACAATGAGCAGTTCTTC CASSPGTGGPYNEQFF
TRBJ2-3 few TRBV9 TRBD2 TGTGCCAGCAGCGTAGAGAGTAGCGGGAGCTTGGCAGATACGCAGTATTTT CASSVESSGSLADTQYF
TRBJ1-2 . TRBV6-5 . TGTGCCAGCAGTTACGGGAAGAGAGGGGCGAACTATGGCTACACCTTC CASSYGKRGANYGYTF
TRBJ2-3 . TRBV2 . TGTGCCAGCAGTGTGAGCACAGATACGCAGTATTTT CASSVSTDTQYF
TRBJ2-5 few TRBV19 . TGTGCCAGTAGTATAGCCCTAGAAGGGGTCGAGGAGACCCAGTACTTC CASSIALEGVEETQYF
TRBJ2-5 few TRBV6-5 . TGTGCCAGCAGGATCTCTGGGGGTTGGGAGACCCAGTACTTC CASRISGGWETQYF
TRBJ2-6 . TRBV29-1 . TGCAGCGTTGTGGCCGGGGCCAACGTCCTGACTTTC CSVVAGANVLTF
TRBJ2-1 . TRBV30 TRBD2 TGTGCCTGGAGTACTGGCGGGAGGAAGTTCTTC CAWSTGGRKFF
TRBJ1-1 . TRBV9 TRBD1 TGTGCCAGCAGCTCCTTCCAAGGGACAGTTCGAAAAGCTTTCTTT CASSSFQGTVRKAFF
TRBJ1-4 few TRBV6-5 . TGTGCCAGCAGACCGGGGGGGGGATTGAAGGGACTGTTTTTT CASRPGGGLKGLFF
TRBJ2-7 . TRBV6-5 . TGTGCCAGCAGCAAGACAGGCCCCTACGAGCAGTACTTC CASSKTGPYEQYF
TRBJ1-5 . TRBV19 . TGTGCCAGTAGTAGTCGTCCCACCGGGTCATATCAGCCCCAGCATTTT CASSSRPTGSYQPQHF
TRBJ2-1 . TRBV5-1 TRBD1 TGCGCCAGCAGCAGTACCGGGACAGGGGTCAATGAGCAGTTCTTC CASSSTGTGVNEQFF
TRBJ1-5 . TRBV5-6 . TGTGCCAGCAGCTTTAACAAAATTAGCAATCAGCCCCAGCATTTT CASSFNKISNQPQHF
TRBJ2-3 . TRBV20-1 . TGCAGTGCTCCCCTCGGGAATACGCAGTATTTT CSAPLGNTQYF
TRBJ2-5 . TRBV5-1 TRBD2 TGCGCCAGCAGCTTGTCTGGAGCGGGATTAACGGAGACCCAGTACTTC CASSLSGAGLTETQYF
TRBJ2-2 . TRBV5-1 TRBD2 TGCGCCAGCAGCTCCTCCCCCGGGGGGGCGAACACCGGGGAGCTGTTTTTT CASSSSPGGANTGELFF
TRBJ2-1 . TRBV25-1 . TGTGCCAGCAGTGGACTCGGAGGGAGCTACAATGAGCAGTTCTTC CASSGLGGSYNEQFF
TRBJ2-6 . TRBV14 . TGTGCCAGCAGCCACGTTACCTCTGGGGCCAACGTCCTGACTTTC CASSHVTSGANVLTF
TRBJ1-3 . TRBV2 . TGTGCCAGCAGGGAAAGGGGGGGCTCTGGAAACACCATATATTTT CASRERGGSGNTIYF
TRBJ1-1 . TRBV6-5 . TGTGCCAGCAGTGCCCGGGGGGACACTGAAGCTTTCTTT CASSARGDTEAFF
TRBJ2-3 few TRBV7-3 . TGTGCCAGCAGCTTGGGACCTACGACGCAGTATTTT CASSLGPTTQYF
TRBJ2-7 . TRBV11-2 . TGTGCCAGCAGCTTCGTGGGACTGATCGAGCAGTACTTC CASSFVGLIEQYF
TRBJ2-5 . TRBV4-2 . TGTGCCAGCAGCCAAGATGGGTCCGGGGGAAGGGGAGAGACCCAGTACTTC CASSQDGSGGRGETQYF
TRBJ1-2 . TRBV7-3 . TGTGCCAGCAGCCAAGGGCAAGGGTATGGCTACACCTTC CASSQGQGYGYTF
TRBJ1-5 . TRBV10-3 . TGTGCCATCGGAACTCAGGGTTTCAATCAGCCCCAGCATTTT CAIGTQGFNQPQHF
TRBJ1-2 . TRBV29-1 . TGCAGCGTTGACGGGGGCTTAGGCTATGGCTACACCTTC CSVDGGLGYGYTF
TRBJ1-2 . TRBV30 . TGTGCCTGGAGTGTACGTTACAGCATCTATGGCTACACCTTC CAWSVRYSIYGYTF
TRBJ1-1 . TRBV19 TRBD1 TGTGCCAGTAGCTTCAGGGGGGAGAACACTGAAGCTTTCTTT CASSFRGENTEAFF
TRBJ1-1 once TRBV11-3 TRBD1 TGTGCCAGCAGCTACCTACCCGGGACAGGGGACACTGAAGCTTTCTTT CASSYLPGTGDTEAFF
TRBJ2-2 . TRBV29-1 . TGCAGCGTTGAAGTTTTCGACAGCTCGAACACCGGGGAGCTGTTTTTT CSVEVFDSSNTGELFF
TRBJ2-5 few TRBV6-5 . TGTGCAGTAGGGAGGACCCTCCAAGAGACCCAGTACTTC CAVGRTLQETQYF
TRBJ2-5 . TRBV14 . TGTGCCAGCAGCCAAGAACAGGGACCTGGGGAGACCCAGTACTTC CASSQEQGPGETQYF
TRBJ1-5 . TRBV30 TRBD1 TGTGCCTGGAGTAAACAGGGGGATCAGCCCCAGCATTTT CAWSKQGDQPQHF
TRBJ1-2 . TRBV5-1 TRBD1 TGCGCCAGCAGGGGGACAGGGTCATTTGGCTGCACCTTC CASRGTGSFGCTF
TRBJ2-1 few TRBV30 . TGTGCCTGGACTGGATGGGGCCATGAGCAGTTCTTC CAWTGWGHEQFF
TRBJ1-2 once TRBV30 . TGTGCCTGGGGATCGTATGGCTACACCTTC CAWGSYGYTF
TRBJ1-2 . TRBV6-1 TRBD1 TGTGCCAGCATCGGAGCAGGGGGATTTTATGGCTACACCTTC CASIGAGGFYGYTF
TRBJ2-2 . TRBV2 TRBD2 TGTGCCAGCAACGGACTAGCGGGGAACACCGGGGAGCTGTTTTTT CASNGLAGNTGELFF
TRBJ1-1 . TRBV5-5 . TGTGCCAGCAGCCCGGTCGGGGGCAGGATATATGAAGCTTTCTTT CASSPVGGRIYEAFF
TRBJ1-1 . TRBV5-1 . TGCGCCAGCAGCTTTGACTTCCCGAACACTGAAGCTTTCTTT CASSFDFPNTEAFF
TRBJ2-1 few TRBV6-4 TRBD2 TGTGCCAGCAGTGACCTAGCGGAGGGTGAGCAGTTCTTC CASSDLAEGEQFF
TRBJ1-1 . TRBV6-1 TRBD1 TGTGCCAGCAGTGCCCGACAGGGGCGGACTGAAGCTTTCTTT CASSARQGRTEAFF
TRBJ1-2 . TRBV28 . TGTGCCAGCAGTTTCAGGCATTCCTATGGCTACACCTTC CASSFRHSYGYTF
TRBJ1-1 . TRBV29-1 . TGCAGCGTTCGCGGGGGGCGTAGCACTGAAGCTTTCTTT CSVRGGRSTEAFF
TRBJ2-3 . TRBV2 TRBD1 TGTGCCAGCAGTGAAATTAAGGGGGCGAACTCTGATACGCAGTATTTT CASSEIKGANSDTQYF
TRBJ1-6 . TRBV5-5 . TGTGCCAGCAGCTTGGATGGAGGAGCAGGCGATTCACCCCTCCACTTT CASSLDGGAGDSPLHF
TRBJ2-1 . TRBV7-3 . TGTGCCAGCAGCTTAGGCCGCTTTTACTACAATGAGCAGTTCTTC CASSLGRFYYNEQFF
TRBJ1-1 few TRBV11-3 . TGTGCCAGCAGCTTAGGCGTTGACACTGAAGCTTTCTTT CASSLGVDTEAFF